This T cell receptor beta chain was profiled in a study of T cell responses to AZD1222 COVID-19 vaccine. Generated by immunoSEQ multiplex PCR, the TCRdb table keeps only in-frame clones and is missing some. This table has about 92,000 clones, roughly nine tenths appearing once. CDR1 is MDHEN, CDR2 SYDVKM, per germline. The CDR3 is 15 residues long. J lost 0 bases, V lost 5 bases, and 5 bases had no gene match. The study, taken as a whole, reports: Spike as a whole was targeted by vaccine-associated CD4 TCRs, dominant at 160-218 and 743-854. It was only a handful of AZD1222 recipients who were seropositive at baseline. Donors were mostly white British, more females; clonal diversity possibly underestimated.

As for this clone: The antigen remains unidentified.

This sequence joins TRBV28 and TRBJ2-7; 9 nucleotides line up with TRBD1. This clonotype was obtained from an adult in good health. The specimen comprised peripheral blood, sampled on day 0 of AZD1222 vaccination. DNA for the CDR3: TGTGCCAGCAGTAGACAGGGGGAACTCTCCTACGAGCAGTACTTC. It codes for CASSRQGELSYEQYF.